The 10 T cell receptor beta chains reported below all come from one sample, sequenced in a study of CD4 T cells in relation to SARS-CoV-2 and coronaviruses. CD4+ T cells from unexposed donors were obtained before the COVID-19 pandemic (2011-2018). Isolation of CD4+ T cells took place after around eleven days in culture. No cognate antigen is known for these TCRs. Repertoires were generated with immunoSEQ multiplex PCR, while TCRdb's copy carries only in-frame clones and drops some. Of 15,000 to 20,000 clones detected, roughly 87% appear once; the ten largest clones hold roughly 33%. Sequencing input: CD4+ T cells from PBMCs, cultured in vitro. Receptors were obtained from a human donor in good health.

The chain has TRBV6-2 or TRBV6-3 and TRBJ1-1; a weak D match, TRBD1 (6 bases). The V gene lost 2 bases and the J gene lost 4 bases, with 8 bases spanning the gap. The V gene's germline CDR1 is MNHEY and CDR2 SVGEGT. The CDR3 covers 13 residues. As DNA, the CDR3 is TGTGCCAGCAGTTACCAGGGGACCACTGAAGCTTTCTTT. It specifies CASSYQGTTEAFF.

The V call is TRBV9, the J call TRBJ2-7; 8 bases line up with TRBD1. The CDR3 length is 15 residues. Germline trimming cut 0 bases from V and 3 bases from J; bases unmatched to any gene: 5. Germline V lookup: CDR1 SGDLS, CDR2 YYNGEE. In DNA form, the CDR3 reads TGTGCCAGCAGCGTAGGTACAGGGGGAAACTACGAGCAGTACTTC. This codes for CASSVGTGGNYEQYF.

V gene TRBV6-6 combines with J gene TRBJ2-7, with D possibly called TRBD1 or TRBD2 (5 bases each). The V end lost 6 bases, the J end lost 2 bases, and 17 bases lay between the germline ends. Germline V gene sequence: CDR1 MNHNY, CDR2 SVGAGI (reference sequence). The CDR3 totals 15 residues. CDR3 DNA: TGTGCCAGCAGATACGGGGCAGGAGAGACCTACGAGCAGTACTTC. Translating it yields CASRYGAGETYEQYF.

The chain couples TRBV18 to TRBJ2-4; possibly TRBD1 or TRBD2 for D (6 bases each). Trimming shortened V by 0 bases and J by 0 bases, and 9 bases separated the two germline ends. The CDR3 extends over 16 amino acids. The germline CDR1 and CDR2 sequences are KGHSH and LQKENI. CDR3 sequence: CASSPPGGLAKNIQYF. The CDR3 region has the DNA TGTGCCAGCTCACCACCGGGGGGCTTAGCCAAAAACATTCAGTACTTC. The full variable domain, rest sourced from reference TRBV18 and TRBJ2-4, is NAGVMQNPRHLVRRRGQEARLRCSPMKGHSHVYWYRQLPEEGLKFMVYLQKENIIDESGMPKERFSAEFPKEGPSILRIQQVVRGDSAAYFCASSPPGGLAKNIQYFGAGTRLSVL.

This chain uses TRBV10-3 with TRBJ1-2; 9 bases are shared with TRBD1. V gave up 5 bases and J gave up 4 bases; unmatched junction bases: 5. Germline V lookup: CDR1 ENHRY, CDR2 SYGVKD. This CDR3 has 14 amino acids. The CDR3 sequence is CAISTKTGGYGYTF. In DNA form, the CDR3 reads TGTGCCATCAGTACTAAGACAGGGGGCTATGGCTACACCTTC.

The chain is built from TRBV2 and TRBJ2-3; 7 nucleotides agree with TRBD2. This CDR3 has 14 amino acids. V shed 2 bases and J 6 bases; nucleotides not matched to a gene: 5. Germline V lookup: CDR1 SNHLY, CDR2 FYNNEI. The CDR3 region is CASSERREWDTQYF. The DNA of the CDR3 is TGTGCCAGCAGTGAAAGGCGGGAGTGGGATACGCAGTATTTT.

V is TRBV5-1 and J is TRBJ1-1; D is uncertain. Germline V gene sequence: CDR1 SGHRS, CDR2 YFSETQ. The CDR3 extends over 13 amino acids. Trimming cost V 9 bases and J 0 bases, with 12 bases left between them. The DNA for the CDR3 is TGCGCCACCAGGTACGGGATGAACACTGAAGCTTTCTTT. Amino acid sequence: CATRYGMNTEAFF.

This chain connects TRBV5-5 to TRBJ1-5; TRBD1 matches at 7 bases. J lost 5 bases, V lost 2 bases, and 4 bases had no gene match. Looked up from germline, CDR1 is SGHKS and CDR2 is YYEKEE (reference sequence). The CDR3 contains 14 residues. The DNA for the CDR3 is TGTGCCAGCAGCTTCCGGACAGGAGATCAGCCCCAGCATTTT. Amino acids: CASSFRTGDQPQHF. Complete variable domain (other parts from reference TRBV5-5 and TRBJ1-5): DAGVTQSPTHLIKTRGQQVTLRCSPISGHKSVSWYQQVLGQGPQFIFQYYEKEERGRGNFPDRFSARQFPNYSSELNVNALLLGDSALYLCASSFRTGDQPQHFGDGTRLSIL.

This sequence joins TRBV11-2 and TRBJ2-3; D assignment may be TRBD1 or TRBD2 (5 bases each). V dropped 6 bases and J dropped 3 bases, with 16 bases sitting between them. This CDR3 is built from 15 residues. Germline CDR1 reads SGHAT; CDR2 reads FQNNGV. CDR3 region: CASSVEGRVTDTQYF. CDR3 DNA: TGTGCCAGCAGTGTAGAGGGCAGGGTAACAGATACGCAGTATTTT.

This sequence joins TRBV7-2 and TRBJ1-5; no clear D. The CDR3 contains 15 residues. The V end lost 1 base, the J end lost 5 bases, and 12 bases lay between the germline ends. The V gene's germline CDR1 is SGHTA and CDR2 FQGNSA. CDR3 nucleotide sequence: TGTGCCAGCAGCTTAGTCTTCGGCTGGGATCAGCCCCAGCATTTT. As protein: CASSLVFGWDQPQHF.